This is a list of T cell receptor beta chains from one sample in a study of post-analysis software for immune sequencing data. TCRdb processed the PCR reads anew with MiXCR; each CDR3 protein has one entry. The sample consists of a few hundred thousand distinct CDR3 sequences, approximately 38% of them appearing once. The source material was blood. These receptors were taken from a girl aged 2 to 9 with multiple sclerosis. The CDR3 runs from the conserved cysteine through the conserved F or W. The order of the fields is J gene, V gene, D gene, clone size, CDR3 protein, CDR3 DNA. D genes are given only for firm matches. The size field is filled for only some rows; it gives once, few, many or a size class.

J gene: TRBJ2-1
V gene: TRBV12-3/TRBV12-4
D gene: .
clone size: many
CDR3 protein: CASSAAGGSLGNEQFF
CDR3 DNA: TGTGCCAGCAGTGCGGCCGGGGGATCCCTTGGCAATGAGCAGTTCTTC

J gene: TRBJ2-1
V gene: TRBV5-6
D gene: .
clone size: .
CDR3 protein: CASSLGRVVSNEQFF
CDR3 DNA: TGTGCCAGCAGCTTGGGGCGTGTGGTTTCCAATGAGCAGTTCTTC

J gene: TRBJ2-7
V gene: TRBV7-9
D gene: .
clone size: .
CDR3 protein: CASSPHGPYEQYF
CDR3 DNA: TGTGCCAGCAGCCCCCATGGGCCCTACGAGCAGTACTTC

J gene: TRBJ1-2
V gene: TRBV7-3
D gene: .
clone size: .
CDR3 protein: CASSSGARPYGYTF
CDR3 DNA: TGTGCCAGCAGCTCAGGTGCCAGACCCTATGGCTACACCTTC

J gene: TRBJ2-2
V gene: TRBV29-1
D gene: .
clone size: few
CDR3 protein: CSVLSRENTGELFF
CDR3 DNA: TGCAGCGTTCTGTCGAGAGAGAACACCGGGGAGCTGTTTTTT

J gene: TRBJ2-1
V gene: TRBV7-3
D gene: TRBD2
clone size: .
CDR3 protein: CASSLRASGRSGDEQFF
CDR3 DNA: TGTGCCAGCAGCTTAAGGGCTAGCGGGAGATCCGGCGATGAGCAGTTCTTC

J gene: TRBJ1-2
V gene: TRBV20-1
D gene: .
clone size: .
CDR3 protein: CSAELPGARGYTF
CDR3 DNA: TGCAGTGCTGAGCTACCGGGGGCGCGTGGCTACACCTTC

J gene: TRBJ2-1
V gene: TRBV20-1
D gene: .
clone size: few
CDR3 protein: CSASVGTSFLDEQFF
CDR3 DNA: TGCAGTGCTTCGGTCGGGACCTCCTTCTTGGATGAGCAGTTCTTC

J gene: TRBJ2-5
V gene: TRBV7-2
D gene: .
clone size: .
CDR3 protein: CASSSRHANTQETQYF
CDR3 DNA: TGTGCCAGCAGCTCCCGACACGCTAATACTCAAGAGACCCAGTACTTC

J gene: TRBJ2-7
V gene: TRBV5-1
D gene: TRBD1
clone size: .
CDR3 protein: CASSPAQGAPNYEQYF
CDR3 DNA: TGCGCCAGCAGCCCCGCTCAGGGGGCACCTAACTACGAGCAGTACTTC

J gene: TRBJ2-1
V gene: TRBV7-3
D gene: TRBD1
clone size: .
CDR3 protein: CASSVPGGYNEQFF
CDR3 DNA: TGTGCCAGCTCCGTTCCAGGGGGATACAATGAGCAGTTCTTC

J gene: TRBJ2-7
V gene: TRBV4-3
D gene: .
clone size: many
CDR3 protein: CASSHHGTPYEQYF
CDR3 DNA: TGCGCCAGCAGCCACCACGGGACACCCTACGAGCAGTACTTC

J gene: TRBJ1-2
V gene: TRBV3-1
D gene: TRBD1
clone size: .
CDR3 protein: CASSQDSGTALYGYTF
CDR3 DNA: TGTGCCAGCAGCCAGGATTCCGGGACAGCCCTCTATGGCTACACCTTC

J gene: TRBJ2-7
V gene: TRBV7-2
D gene: TRBD2
clone size: .
CDR3 protein: CASSLGRGGLYEQYF
CDR3 DNA: TGTGCCAGCAGCTTAGGGCGGGGGGGTCTTTACGAGCAGTACTTC

J gene: TRBJ2-3
V gene: TRBV6-1
D gene: .
clone size: .
CDR3 protein: CALGGYSTDTQYF
CDR3 DNA: TGTGCCTTGGGGGGCTATAGCACAGATACGCAGTATTTT

J gene: TRBJ2-3
V gene: TRBV28
D gene: TRBD2
clone size: .
CDR3 protein: CASSSLWREGLLGRVTDTQYF
CDR3 DNA: TGTGCCAGCAGTTCTCTTTGGCGGGAGGGCCTTTTGGGTCGAGTCACAGATACGCAGTATTTT

J gene: TRBJ1-4
V gene: TRBV12-3/TRBV12-4
D gene: TRBD1
clone size: .
CDR3 protein: CASRRQGGEKLFF
CDR3 DNA: TGTGCCAGCAGGCGACAGGGGGGTGAAAAACTGTTTTTT

J gene: TRBJ2-7
V gene: TRBV6-2/TRBV6-3
D gene: .
clone size: .
CDR3 protein: CASSYISGPSYEQYF
CDR3 DNA: TGTGCCAGCAGTTACATCAGCGGACCAAGCTACGAGCAGTACTTC

J gene: TRBJ1-6
V gene: TRBV12-3/TRBV12-4
D gene: .
clone size: .
CDR3 protein: CASREGTQGNPPLHF
CDR3 DNA: TGTGCCAGCCGAGAGGGAACCCAAGGGAATCCACCCCTCCACTTT

J gene: TRBJ2-4
V gene: TRBV6-5
D gene: .
clone size: few
CDR3 protein: CASSYLQGNIQYF
CDR3 DNA: TGTGCCAGCAGTTACTTACAAGGAAACATTCAGTACTTC

J gene: TRBJ2-7
V gene: TRBV6-5
D gene: TRBD1
clone size: .
CDR3 protein: CASSLQGQGSDEQYF
CDR3 DNA: TGTGCCAGTTCCCTGCAGGGACAGGGATCGGACGAGCAGTACTTC

J gene: TRBJ2-3
V gene: TRBV5-6
D gene: TRBD2
clone size: .
CDR3 protein: CASSFIAGPSTDTQYF
CDR3 DNA: TGTGCCAGCAGCTTCATAGCGGGGCCTAGCACAGATACGCAGTATTTT

J gene: TRBJ2-6
V gene: TRBV5-1
D gene: TRBD2
clone size: few
CDR3 protein: CASSSGGEVLTF
CDR3 DNA: TGCGCCAGCAGCTCGGGAGGGGAGGTCCTGACTTTC

J gene: TRBJ2-7
V gene: TRBV6-2/TRBV6-3
D gene: TRBD2
clone size: .
CDR3 protein: CASSKLLSGGLAGHHYEQYF
CDR3 DNA: TGTGCCAGCAGTAAGTTGTTGTCCGGAGGACTAGCGGGACACCACTACGAGCAGTACTTC

J gene: TRBJ2-3
V gene: TRBV6-1
D gene: TRBD2
clone size: .
CDR3 protein: CASSESLAGGPGSQYF
CDR3 DNA: TGTGCCAGCAGTGAGTCGCTAGCGGGGGGGCCAGGTTCGCAGTATTTT

J gene: TRBJ2-1
V gene: TRBV16
D gene: .
clone size: .
CDR3 protein: CASSQLGEEDNEQFF
CDR3 DNA: TGTGCCAGCAGCCAATTGGGGGAGGAGGACAATGAGCAGTTCTTC

J gene: TRBJ1-2
V gene: TRBV5-6
D gene: .
clone size: .
CDR3 protein: CASSDKQINYGYTF
CDR3 DNA: TGTGCCAGCAGCGACAAACAGATTAACTATGGCTACACCTTC

J gene: TRBJ2-2
V gene: TRBV12-3/TRBV12-4
D gene: .
clone size: .
CDR3 protein: CASSLMDRLTGELFF
CDR3 DNA: TGTGCCAGCAGTTTAATGGACAGACTCACCGGGGAGCTGTTTTTT

J gene: TRBJ2-6
V gene: TRBV12-3/TRBV12-4
D gene: .
clone size: .
CDR3 protein: CATNFEQVSGANVRTF
CDR3 DNA: TGTGCCACCAACTTTGAACAGGTGTCTGGGGCCAACGTCCGGACTTTC